This T cell receptor beta chain emerged from a study of beta chain features in type 1 diabetes. Overall study findings and caveats: A closer apparent resemblance between naive, central memory and Treg TCRB repertoires was seen in patients than in healthy donors.

Expressed TCRB transcripts were sequenced after all isolated RNA was converted to cDNA. The data were produced by immunoSEQ multiplex PCR, yet TCRdb's version contains in-frame clones alone and is incomplete. The sample consists of roughly 230,000 clones, 9.6% of them appearing once. This clone occurred a few times. No antigen is known for it. The sequencing input was naive CD4+ T cells from blood. This clonotype was obtained from a woman under 30 in good health.

CDR3 coding DNA: TGCGCCAGCAGCTTGGGAGCGGTGAGAGGTGGAAACACCATATATTTT. Translated, it gives CASSLGAVRGGNTIYF. This chain joins TRBV5-1 and TRBJ1-3; no reliable D call. V was pared by 0 bases and J by 3 bases, with 13 bases between. This CDR3 contains 16 residues. Germline values: CDR1 SGHRS, CDR2 YFSETQ.